This T cell receptor (beta chain) comes out of a study of blood T cell repertoires in COVID-19. Study at large: Some COVID-19 samples were acute and others convalescent; all came from the United States, Italy and Spain. Nucleic acid was either cDNA or gDNA, and it came from T cells, B-cell-depleted T cells, or PBMCs.

The CDR3 is made up of 12 amino acids. The germline CDR1 and CDR2 sequences are SGHTA and FQGNSA. V was shortened by 8 bases and J by 2 bases, with 8 bases between the two germline ends. As originally analysed: Reference gene primer amplification gave estimated nucleated cell counts. Profiling relied on immunoSEQ multiplex PCR, and the TCRdb table lists in-frame clones only, not all of them. That table supplies the V and J calls and clone size; D and trimming were determined from the DNA. The sample has over 95,000 clones, more than 75% seen once. J is TRBJ2-3 and V is TRBV7-2; D is perhaps TRBD2 (5 bases). Material: peripheral blood. The receptor was derived from a middle-aged man with acute or convalescent COVID-19. The CDR3 DNA reads as TGTGCCAGCTCGGGGTTCACAGATACGCAGTATTTT. Translation: CASSGFTDTQYF.